One and the same sample provided the 10 T cell receptor beta chains below, sequenced in a study of Ad26.COV2.S vaccination and SARS-CoV-2 variants. Treatment given: approximately 18 received Ad26.COV2.S at low or high dose, single or two shots; 5 received placebo; per-sample allocation not given. Each sample was drawn 63 days after the first injection (of vaccine or placebo). Sequencing used immunoSEQ multiplex PCR; TCRdb keeps in-frame clones, though not all of them. The repertoire consists of roughly 420,000 clones, with 89% occurring once and the leading ten covering approximately 2.5%. The source was peripheral blood, collected in a trial of Ad26.COV2.S vaccine versus placebo. The origin of the receptors is a person between 18 and 65 years old who received the Ad26.COV2.S COVID-19 vaccine or a placebo.

The chain recombines TRBV6-5 with TRBJ1-5, with 7 bases that match TRBD1. CDR1 is MNHEY and CDR2 is SVGAGI in the germline V gene. The CDR3 is 13 amino acids. V gave up 8 bases and J gave up 3 bases; unmatched junction bases: 4. The CDR3 DNA sequence: TGTGCCAGCGGGGACAGTTACAATCAGCCCCAGCATTTT. Its protein is CASGDSYNQPQHF.

The chain joins TRBV11-3 to TRBJ2-1, with 10 positions matching TRBD2. Germline V gene data show CDR1 as SGHNT and CDR2 as YENEEA. CDR3 size: 14 residues. J was trimmed by 8 bases and V by 5 bases; bases with no gene match: 6. Written as DNA, the CDR3 is TGTGCCAGCAGCAAAAGACTAGCGGGTGATGAGCAGTTCTTC. Translated: CASSKRLAGDEQFF. The whole variable domain, filled in from reference TRBV11-3 and TRBJ2-1, reads EAGVVQSPRYKIIEKKQPVAFWCNPISGHNTLYWYLQNLGQGPELLIRYENEEAVDDSQLPKDRFSAERLKGVDSTLKIQPAELGDSAVYLCASSKRLAGDEQFFGPGTRLTVL.

The chain links TRBV6-5 to TRBJ1-1; 7 bases match TRBD1. Germline V lookup: CDR1 MNHEY, CDR2 SVGAGI. There are 15 residues in the CDR3. Unmatched junction bases numbered 10, after V lost 6 bases and J lost 3 bases. CDR3 nucleotide sequence: TGTGCCAGCAGCCGGGACAGAGTTCGGGACACTGAAGCTTTCTTT. Its protein product is CASSRDRVRDTEAFF.

The chain recombines TRBV9 with TRBJ1-2, with D hard to call. This CDR3 has 13 residues. Trimming took 0 bases from V and 2 from J, leaving 5 bases between them. Germline CDR1 SGDLS, CDR2 YYNGEE. CDR3: CASSVARNYGYTF. Written as DNA, the CDR3 is TGTGCCAGCAGCGTAGCACGGAACTATGGCTACACCTTC.

The V gene is TRBV7-3, the J gene TRBJ1-5; no clear D. Germline V CDR1 and CDR2: SGHTA, FQGTGA. The CDR3 loop spans 13 amino acids. V was pared by 4 bases and J by 6 bases, with 10 bases between. DNA for the CDR3: TGTGCCAGCAGCTCCGGACCGGGTCAGCCCCAGCATTTT. Its translation: CASSSGPGQPQHF.

The CDR3 DNA follows: TGTGCCAGCAGCTTTGCGCCAGGGAGGGGAAAGAATACGCAGTATTTT. Translated, it gives CASSFAPGRGKNTQYF. The chain links TRBV12-1 to TRBJ2-3; the tabulated D call, TRBD2, remains unverified against the DNA. TRBV12-1 is a pseudogene. This CDR3 comprises 16 residues.

This chain links TRBV11-2 with TRBJ1-4; 7 nucleotides align to TRBD1. The CDR3 runs 15 residues. V lost 6 bases, J lost 7 bases, and 11 bases stayed unmatched. Germline V CDR1 and CDR2: SGHAT, FQNNGV. The CDR3 protein is CASRHRGGRREKLFF. CDR3 DNA: TGTGCCAGCAGACACCGAGGGGGCCGGCGTGAAAAACTGTTTTTT.

The chain combines TRBV9 with TRBJ2-1, with 9 bases that match TRBD2. J gave up 10 bases and V 4 bases, and 18 bases lay outside the gene matches. The CDR3 is made up of 17 amino acids. Germline CDR1 reads SGDLS; CDR2 reads YYNGEE. The CDR3: CASSLNPYAGGAQEQFF. The CDR3 DNA follows: TGTGCCAGCAGCCTGAACCCCTATGCGGGAGGGGCCCAGGAGCAGTTCTTC.

The V call is TRBV7-9, the J call TRBJ1-1; D possibly corresponds to TRBD1 (6 bases). This CDR3 has 15 amino acids. V was pared by 2 bases and J by 1 base, with 11 bases between. Germline-derived CDR1 and CDR2 are SEHNR and FQNEAQ (reference sequence). CDR3 protein: CASSLRGAGNTEAFF. CDR3 bases: TGTGCCAGCAGCTTAAGGGGGGCCGGGAACACTGAAGCTTTCTTT.

The V and J genes are TRBV7-3 and TRBJ2-3; the D gene could be TRBD1 or TRBD2 (5 bases each). CDR1 and CDR2 from the germline V gene are SGHTA and FQGTGA. There are 14 residues in the CDR3. V lost 4 bases, J lost 7 bases, and 15 bases lay in between. DNA of the CDR3: TGTGCCAGCAGCTCGTATGGAGAGGGGAATACGCAGTATTTT. Protein: CASSSYGEGNTQYF.